This passage covers 15 T cell receptor beta chains from one sample sequenced in a study of CD8 T cells in Susac syndrome. Reverse transcription of about 0.45 to 1 ug RNA was performed with random hexamers. TCRdb used MiXCR to reprocess the immunoSEQ multiplex PCR reads, holding one entry per CDR3 protein. The top ten clones hold 0.12% of a sample with roughly 110,000 distinct CDR3 sequences, about nine tenths of them seen once. The sample taken for sequencing was CD8+ T cells from PBMCs. The receptors were sampled from a human donor in good health.

The chain links TRBV12-3 or TRBV12-4 to TRBJ1-1; D is possibly TRBD1 (5 bases). Trimming cost V 2 bases and J 13 bases, with 11 bases left between them. The CDR3 loop spans 11 amino acids. CDR3 sequence reads: CASSLTGGVFF. CDR3 in DNA: TGTGCCAGCAGTTTAACGGGGGGAGTTTTCTTT.

The chain recombines TRBV6-4 with TRBJ2-1; 8 positions agree with TRBD2. CDR1 MRHNA and CDR2 SNTAGT come from the germline V gene. The CDR3 extends over 15 amino acids. V lost 0 bases, J lost 9 bases, and 7 bases stayed unmatched. The CDR3 loop is CASSDSRLAISEQFF. CDR3 in DNA: TGTGCCAGCAGTGACTCGAGACTAGCGATTTCTGAGCAGTTCTTC.

This rearrangement joins TRBV19 to TRBJ2-7; D perhaps matches TRBD1 (6 bases). The germline V gene has CDR1 LNHDA and CDR2 SQIVND (reference sequence). The V and J ends lost 5 bases and 2 bases respectively, with 13 bases between them. This CDR3 is 14 amino acids long. CDR3 DNA: TGTGCCAGTAGTCGAATCGGACAGACCTACGAGCAGTACTTC. It specifies CASSRIGQTYEQYF.

The chain is built from TRBV6-6 and TRBJ2-2, with 7 bases that match TRBD2. Germline V gene lookup returns CDR1 MNHNY and CDR2 SVGAGI (reference sequence). CDR3 length equals 13 residues. The trim removed 6 bases at V and 4 bases at J, leaving 2 bases unmatched. Here the CDR3 DNA reads TGTGCCAGCAGGGGGAGGGTCACCGGGGAGCTGTTTTTT. Encoded protein: CASRGRVTGELFF.

V gene TRBV18 combines with J gene TRBJ2-1; D gene uncertain. V lost 5 bases and J 7 bases, leaving 12 bases between the germline ends. The CDR3 loop spans 13 amino acids. Germline-derived CDR1 and CDR2 are KGHSH and LQKENI. CDR3: CASSSTGPNEQFF. CDR3 nucleotide sequence: TGTGCCAGCTCATCTACCGGGCCGAATGAGCAGTTCTTC. The full variable domain, with the rest looked up from reference TRBV18 and TRBJ2-1, is NAGVMQNPRHLVRRRGQEARLRCSPMKGHSHVYWYRQLPEEGLKFMVYLQKENIIDESGMPKERFSAEFPKEGPSILRIQQVVRGDSAAYFCASSSTGPNEQFFGPGTRLTVL.

The chain joins TRBV20-1 to TRBJ2-1, with a weak D call TRBD1 (5 bases). Per germline, CDR1 DFQATT and CDR2 SNEGSKA (reference sequence). The CDR3 sequence is 15 residues long. V was cut by 3 bases and J by 6 bases, with 18 bases left in between. CDR3 sequence (DNA): TGCAGTGCTAGTAAGGGGAACTTTAATGGCAATGAGCAGTTCTTC. Translated: CSASKGNFNGNEQFF.

V gene TRBV7-6 combines with J gene TRBJ1-5; no definite D call. This CDR3 is 13 amino acids long. Trimming removed 3 bases at V and 6 bases at J, with 9 bases between. Germline V gene data show CDR1 as SGHVS and CDR2 as FNYEAQ. The CDR3 reads CASSFRNGQPQHF. In nucleotides, the CDR3 is TGTGCCAGCAGCTTTCGGAACGGTCAGCCCCAGCATTTT.

V is TRBV7-9 and J is TRBJ2-7; possibly TRBD1 for D (6 bases). The V end lost 8 bases, the J end lost 2 bases, and 22 bases lay between the germline ends. In germline, CDR1 is SEHNR, CDR2 FQNEAQ (reference sequence). There are 16 residues in the CDR3. Here the CDR3 reads CASGSGQSYFPYEQYF. The CDR3 DNA reads as TGTGCCAGCGGTTCCGGACAGTCATATTTTCCCTACGAGCAGTACTTC.

The chain is built from TRBV7-9 and TRBJ2-7, with unresolved D. CDR3 length: 12 amino acids. Germline V lookup: CDR1 SEHNR, CDR2 FQNEAQ (reference sequence). V gave up 4 bases and J gave up 12 bases, with 16 bases separating them. CDR3 DNA: TGTGCCAGCAGCTCAAACGTCGAGAGGCCGTACTTC. Protein sequence: CASSSNVERPYF.

The rearrangement uses TRBV4-1 and TRBJ2-7; D is perhaps TRBD2 (6 bases). The CDR3 length is 13 residues. Trimming left V 3 bases short and J 0 bases short, with 6 bases between. The V gene's germline CDR1 is MGHRA and CDR2 YSYEKL. The CDR3 loop is CASSHGGSYEQYF. CDR3 bases: TGCGCCAGCAGCCACGGGGGCTCCTACGAGCAGTACTTC.

This clonotype appeared a single time. The rearrangement links TRBV7-9 to TRBJ2-7; maybe TRBD1 (6 bases). From germline, CDR1 is SEHNR and CDR2 FQNEAQ (reference sequence). Trimming removed 5 bases from V and 3 bases from J, with 8 bases in between. The CDR3 sequence is 12 residues long. CDR3 sequence (DNA): TGTGCCAGCAGCGGGGGCGGCTACGAGCAGTACTTC. It yields the protein CASSGGGYEQYF.

The gene calls are TRBV7-9 and TRBJ1-2; D ambiguous. The CDR3 runs to 12 residues. CDR1 SEHNR and CDR2 FQNEAQ come from the germline V gene (reference sequence). The V end lost 5 bases, the J end lost 7 bases, and 11 bases lay between the germline ends. Written as DNA, the CDR3 is TGTGCCAGCAGCCTTGGGTCGTCTGGCTACACCTTC. Amino acid sequence: CASSLGSSGYTF.

The J gene is TRBJ1-1, the V gene TRBV6-2 or TRBV6-3, with D unresolved. The CDR3 spans 14 residues. Trimming stripped 6 bases from V and 4 bases from J, with 15 bases between. Germline CDR1 MNHEY, CDR2 SVGEGT. This CDR3 reads CASSSVGDGTEAFF. The CDR3 DNA reads TGTGCCAGCAGCTCCGTCGGGGATGGCACTGAAGCTTTCTTT.

The rearrangement links TRBV20-1 to TRBJ2-3, with a possible D match to TRBD1 (7 bases). Trimming pared 1 base from V and 3 bases from J, leaving 14 bases between. This CDR3 has 15 amino acids. Germline CDR1 and CDR2: DFQATT and SNEGSKA (reference sequence). This CDR3 reads CSARVGQGGTDTQYF. The DNA for the CDR3 is TGCAGTGCTAGAGTGGGCCAGGGGGGAACAGATACGCAGTATTTT.

V usage is TRBV25-1 and J usage is TRBJ2-2, with D unresolved. Germline V gene lookup returns CDR1 MGHDK and CDR2 SYGVNS. The CDR3 is 12 residues long. Trimming shortened V by 1 base and J by 7 bases, and 4 bases separated the two germline ends. The CDR3 is CASSESLGELFF. The CDR3 region has the DNA TGTGCCAGCAGTGAATCCCTCGGGGAGCTGTTTTTT.